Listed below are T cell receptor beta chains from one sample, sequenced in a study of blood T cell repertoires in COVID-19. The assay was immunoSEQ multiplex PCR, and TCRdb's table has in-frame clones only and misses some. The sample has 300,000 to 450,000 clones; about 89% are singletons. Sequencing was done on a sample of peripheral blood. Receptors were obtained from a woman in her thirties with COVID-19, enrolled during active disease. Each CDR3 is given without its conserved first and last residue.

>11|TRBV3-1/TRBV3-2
ASSQKGVHEQY
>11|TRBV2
ARRDSLRDTQY
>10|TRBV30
AWSVMGEVAF
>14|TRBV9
ASSVEEGGIYNEQF
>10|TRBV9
ASSVSSYGYT
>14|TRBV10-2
ASSEFLAGGANEQF
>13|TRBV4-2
ASSQNLAGADTQY
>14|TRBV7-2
ASSFPIAGDTDTQY
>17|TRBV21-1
ASSMSGTSGREPSETQY
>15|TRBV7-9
ASSLEVPGTAGNTIY
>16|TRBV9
ASSPRGGPTSYNSPLH
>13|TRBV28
ASSPGLGPGTEAF